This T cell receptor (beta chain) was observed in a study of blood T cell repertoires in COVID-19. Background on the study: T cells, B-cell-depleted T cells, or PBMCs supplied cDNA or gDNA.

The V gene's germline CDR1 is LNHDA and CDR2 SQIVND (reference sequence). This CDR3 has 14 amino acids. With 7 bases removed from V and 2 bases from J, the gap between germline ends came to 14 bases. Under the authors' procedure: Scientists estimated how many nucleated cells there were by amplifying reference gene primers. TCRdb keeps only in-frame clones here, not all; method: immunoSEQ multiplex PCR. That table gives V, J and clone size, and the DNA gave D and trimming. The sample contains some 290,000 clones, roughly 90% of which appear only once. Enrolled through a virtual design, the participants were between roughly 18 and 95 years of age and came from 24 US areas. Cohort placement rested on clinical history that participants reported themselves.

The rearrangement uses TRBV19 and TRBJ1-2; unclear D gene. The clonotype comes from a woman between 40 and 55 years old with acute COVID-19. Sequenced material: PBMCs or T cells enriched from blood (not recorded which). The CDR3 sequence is CASTTPGLNYGYTF. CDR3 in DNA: TGTGCCAGTACCACGCCCGGGTTGAACTATGGCTACACCTTC.